This T cell receptor beta chain is from a study of T cells after posttransplantation cyclophosphamide. Only in-frame clones appear in the TCRdb table, and some are missing; sequencing was by immunoSEQ multiplex PCR. The table records 4,500 to 6,000 clones, 90% to 95% of them present only once. Germline loops: CDR1 SGHRS, CDR2 YFSETQ. CDR3 length: 16 amino acids. Trimming pared 0 bases from V and 0 bases from J, leaving 9 bases between. This rearrangement joins TRBV5-1 to TRBJ2-2, with D perhaps matching TRBD1 (6 bases). Sequenced sample: CD4+ T cells sorted from bone marrow. The origin of this receptor is an older woman in good health, CMV-negative, and a related stem cell transplant donor. CDR3 in amino acids: CASSLDRATNTGELFF. CDR3 in DNA: TGCGCCAGCAGCTTGGACAGGGCCACGAACACCGGGGAGCTGTTTTTT. Based on the CDR3 plus reference TRBV5-1 and TRBJ2-2, the full variable domain is KAGVTQTPRYLIKTRGQQVTLSCSPISGHRSVSWYQQTPGQGLQFLFEYFSETQRNKGNFPGRFSGRQFSNSRSEMNVSTLELGDSALYLCASSLDRATNTGELFFGEGSRLTVL.